These 27 T cell receptor beta chains originate from one sample sequenced in a study of a mutant IDH1 vaccine in newly diagnosed glioma. TCRdb's table, derived via immunoSEQ multiplex PCR, lists solely in-frame clones and lacks some. The repertoire holds around 40,000 clones, with roughly four fifths as singletons. The time point: week 5, during vaccination. Every vaccination contained 300 ug of the mutant IDH1 20-mer peptide and was paired with topical imiquimod. These receptors have no identified antigens. The starting material was PBMCs, obtained from a glioma patient whose treatment included an IDH1 peptide vaccine. The receptors originated from a man aged 50-59 years with glioma.

This clone came up a few times. In DNA form, the CDR3 reads TGCAGCGTGGCGGGCGGAACTTACACTGAAGCTTTCTTT. Translation gives CSVAGGTYTEAFF. The rearrangement joins TRBV29-1 to TRBJ1-1; D is uncertain. The germline V and J ends were trimmed by 6 bases and 3 bases, with 14 bases remaining between them. Germline V lookup: CDR1 SQVTM, CDR2 ANQGSEA. This CDR3 has 13 residues.

This chain links TRBV10-3 with TRBJ1-1; D not certain. The CDR3 is 13 residues long. Germline assignment: CDR1 ENHRY and CDR2 SYGVKD. Trimming took 3 bases from V and 4 from J, leaving 9 bases between them. The CDR3 loop reads CAISDREGTEAFF. In nucleotides, the CDR3 is TGTGCCATCAGTGACCGCGAAGGCACTGAAGCTTTCTTT.

The J gene is TRBJ2-2, the V gene TRBV4-3; no definite D call. The CDR3 is 13 amino acids. V was pared by 1 base and J by 4 bases, with 4 bases between. Per germline, CDR1 LGHNA and CDR2 YSLEER. The CDR3 loop is CASSQGATGELFF. In DNA, the CDR3 is TGCGCCAGCAGCCAAGGGGCCACCGGGGAGCTGTTTTTT.

The chain has TRBV4-1 and TRBJ2-5, with a tentative D call TRBD1 (6 bases). The ends were cut back, 3 bases at V and 4 bases at J, with 12 bases in the middle. The length of the CDR3 is 14 residues. Germline V CDR1 and CDR2: MGHRA, YSYEKL. The CDR3 coding sequence is TGCGCCAGCAGCCAGATACAGGGTGGAGAGACCCAGTACTTC. This codes for CASSQIQGGETQYF.

This chain joins TRBV18 and TRBJ1-5; perhaps TRBD1 as D (5 bases). Trimming left V 5 bases short and J 5 bases short, with 10 bases between. The CDR3 extends over 13 amino acids. The germline V gene encodes CDR1 KGHSH and CDR2 LQKENI. The CDR3, as DNA: TGTGCCAGCTCAGACCGGGGGGATCAGCCCCAGCATTTT. This gives the protein CASSDRGDQPQHF.

The chain uses TRBV5-1 and TRBJ2-7; D may be TRBD2 (7 bases). From germline, CDR1 is SGHRS and CDR2 YFSETQ. The CDR3 runs 15 residues. V was cut by 4 bases and J by 9 bases, with 23 bases left in between. The DNA of the CDR3 is TGCGCCAGCAGCGCAGTGGTGGGGGCGGGAGTCGGGCAGTACTTC. Protein sequence: CASSAVVGAGVGQYF.

The chain combines TRBV27 with TRBJ2-1; D might be TRBD2 (7 bases). V lost 5 bases, J lost 8 bases, and 19 bases lay in between. This CDR3 is built from 15 residues. CDR1 MNHEY and CDR2 SMNVEV come from the germline V gene (reference sequence). CDR3 coding DNA: TGTGCCAGCAGTAGACTAGCCCTAGGGGGGGATGAGCAGTTCTTC. Its translation: CASSRLALGGDEQFF.

This chain uses TRBV5-1 with TRBJ2-5; D is uncertain. Germline CDR1 SGHRS, CDR2 YFSETQ. The CDR3 is 13 amino acids. V lost 5 bases and J 3 bases, leaving 11 bases between the germline ends. CDR3 in amino acids: CASRATREETQYF. The CDR3, as DNA: TGCGCCAGCAGGGCTACAAGGGAAGAGACCCAGTACTTC.

The chain is built from TRBV7-2 and TRBJ1-1, with D possibly being TRBD1 (5 bases). The germline V gene encodes CDR1 SGHTA and CDR2 FQGNSA. Trimming left V 4 bases short and J 1 base short, with 7 bases between. The CDR3 is 13 residues long. The CDR3 region has the DNA TGTGCCAGCAGCTGGACACGGAACACTGAAGCTTTCTTT. Translated, it gives CASSWTRNTEAFF.

V gene TRBV6-5 combines with J gene TRBJ1-2, with no clear D. The CDR3 runs to 15 residues. The ends were cut back, 8 bases at V and 8 bases at J, with 24 bases in the middle. The germline gives CDR1 MNHEY, CDR2 SVGAGI. CDR3 in DNA: TGTGCCAGCTTAAAAAGGCCCAATACTGGGAGGGGCTACACCTTC. Amino acid sequence: CASLKRPNTGRGYTF.

The rearrangement uses TRBV5-4 and TRBJ2-7, with TRBD1 identical over 10 bases. Germline values: CDR1 SGHNT, CDR2 YYREEE (reference sequence). Trimming removed 2 bases from V and 1 base from J; junction bases left unmatched: 3. This CDR3 region has 15 residues. CDR3 residues: CASSFGQGGSYEQYF. DNA for the CDR3: TGTGCCAGCAGCTTCGGACAGGGGGGTTCCTACGAGCAGTACTTC.

The rearrangement links TRBV6-1 to TRBJ2-7; 8 bases are a match to TRBD1. Looked up from germline, CDR1 is MNHNS and CDR2 is SASEGT. The ends lost 3 bases at V and 3 bases at J; junction bases unmatched: 1. CDR3 size: 13 residues. In DNA form, the CDR3 reads TGTGCCAGCAGTGATGGACAGGGCTACGAGCAGTACTTC. Translated: CASSDGQGYEQYF.

This rearrangement joins TRBV29-1 to TRBJ2-5; 14 bases are a match to TRBD2. The CDR3 spans 15 residues. Germline V gene lookup returns CDR1 SQVTM and CDR2 ANQGSEA. Germline trimming cut 7 bases from V and 4 bases from J; bases unmatched to any gene: 8. The CDR3 nucleotides read TGCAGCGCAACCCCGGGACTAGCGGGAGCAGAGACCCAGTACTTC. Translated: CSATPGLAGAETQYF.

This clone was detected only a few times. The CDR3 DNA reads TGTGCCAGCAGCGCGCTCAGGGATTACTATGGCTACACCTTC. Amino acids: CASSALRDYYGYTF. The chain uses TRBV7-2 and TRBJ1-2; tentatively, D is TRBD1 (5 bases). CDR3 length: 14 residues. Looked up from germline, CDR1 is SGHTA and CDR2 is FQGNSA. V shed 5 bases and J shed 3 bases, with 13 bases lying between them.

This clone has a single count. The rearrangement uses TRBV2 and TRBJ1-2, with TRBD1 matching over 7 bases. CDR1 and CDR2 (germline): SNHLY, FYNNEI. The length of the CDR3 is 14 residues. Germline trimming cut 3 bases from V and 4 bases from J; bases unmatched to any gene: 5. CDR3 amino acids: CASSDQGEIYGYTF. CDR3 DNA sequence: TGTGCCAGCAGTGATCAGGGGGAGATCTATGGCTACACCTTC.

By proportion, this clone is medium-sized. This sequence joins TRBV16 and TRBJ1-4; D remains unclear. Germline lookup yields CDR1 KGHSY and CDR2 FQNENV. The CDR3 runs to 16 residues. The V end was cut by 0 bases, the J end by 4 bases, with 12 bases between. CDR3 bases: TGTGCCAGCAGCCAATCTCGGTGGCGGATTAATGAAAAACTGTTTTTT. The encoded protein is CASSQSRWRINEKLFF.

This rearrangement joins TRBV7-2 to TRBJ2-2, with D perhaps being TRBD1 or TRBD2 (7 bases each). There are 16 residues in the CDR3. Trimming took off 5 bases at V and 9 bases at J, with 22 bases between the two ends. From germline, CDR1 is SGHTA and CDR2 FQGNSA. CDR3 in amino acids: CASSQGGTSGARELFF. CDR3 in DNA: TGTGCCAGCAGCCAGGGGGGGACTTCCGGAGCAAGGGAGCTGTTTTTT.

The chain combines TRBV4-1 with TRBJ2-2, with 8 nucleotides matching TRBD1. Unmatched junction bases numbered 3, after V lost 6 bases and J lost 0 bases. The CDR3 extends over 15 amino acids. Germline V gene data show CDR1 as MGHRA and CDR2 as YSYEKL. CDR3 in DNA: TGCGCCAGCAGTATACAGGGGGCGAACACCGGGGAGCTGTTTTTT. As protein: CASSIQGANTGELFF.

The rearrangement links TRBV30 to TRBJ2-1, with D unclear. V lost 3 bases and J lost 3, with 12 bases in between. CDR3 length: 14 residues. Germline loops: CDR1 GTSNPN, CDR2 SVGIG (reference sequence). The CDR3: CAWRGDLDYNEQFF. The DNA for the CDR3 is TGTGCCTGGAGAGGTGACCTGGACTACAATGAGCAGTTCTTC.

The chain carries TRBV7-2 and TRBJ2-3, with D possibly TRBD1 on 6 matching bases. The germline V gene encodes CDR1 SGHTA and CDR2 FQGNSA. CDR3 length equals 15 residues. Trimming pared 1 base from V and 5 bases from J, leaving 13 bases between. The DNA of the CDR3 is TGTGCCAGCAGCTTAGGGGACATATCTGGAGATACGCAGTATTTT. As protein: CASSLGDISGDTQYF.

The V gene is TRBV4-3, the J gene TRBJ1-4; a weak D match, TRBD1 (5 bases). CDR3 size: 16 residues. Germline values: CDR1 LGHNA, CDR2 YSLEER. The V end was cut by 1 base, the J end by 7 bases, with 16 bases between. The CDR3 spells CASSQAMAGRGEKLFF. The CDR3 nucleotides read TGCGCCAGCAGCCAAGCAATGGCAGGGAGGGGTGAAAAACTGTTTTTT.

CDR3 sequence (DNA): TGCGCCAGCAGCTTGCGAGGGGATAGCAATCAGCCCCAGCATTTT. This translates into CASSLRGDSNQPQHF. The J gene is TRBJ1-5, the V gene TRBV5-1; possibly TRBD1 for D (5 bases). V was trimmed by 1 base and J by 0 bases, leaving 8 bases between them. The CDR3 loop spans 15 amino acids. In germline, CDR1 is SGHRS, CDR2 YFSETQ.

This chain links TRBV29-1 with TRBJ2-7; a weak D match, TRBD2 (5 bases). Germline V gives CDR1 SQVTM, CDR2 ANQGSEA. The germline V and J ends were trimmed by 4 bases and 5 bases, with 12 bases remaining between them. The CDR3 contains 12 residues. The CDR3 spells CSVGGMRDEQYF. CDR3 sequence (DNA): TGCAGCGTTGGAGGGATGCGGGACGAGCAGTACTTC.

The V and J genes are TRBV12-2 and TRBJ1-4; the DNA was not used to check the table's D call, TRBD1. TRBV12-2 is annotated as a pseudogene. This CDR3 contains 15 residues. CDR3 sequence: CASRLELSANEKLFF. The CDR3 DNA reads as TGTGCAAGTCGCTTAGAATTGTCAGCTAATGAAAAACTGTTTTTT.

The rearrangement joins TRBV7-9 to TRBJ1-2; a weak D match, TRBD1 (6 bases). The CDR3 extends over 19 amino acids. Looked up from germline, CDR1 is SEHNR and CDR2 is FQNEAQ (reference sequence). Trimming removed 5 bases from V and 7 bases from J, with 32 bases in between. The CDR3 spells CASSLQYLGAERVLAGYTF. CDR3 sequence (DNA): TGTGCCAGCAGCCTCCAGTATTTGGGGGCGGAGAGGGTTCTGGCTGGCTACACCTTC. Looking up the rest from reference TRBV7-9 and TRBJ1-2 gives the full variable domain: DTGVSQNPRHKITKRGQNVTFRCDPISEHNRLYWYRQTLGQGPEFLTYFQNEAQLEKSRLLSDRFSAERPKGSFSTLEIQRTEQGDSAMYLCASSLQYLGAERVLAGYTFGSGTRLTVV.

The chain joins TRBV6-1 to TRBJ2-7; tentatively, D is TRBD1 (6 bases). CDR3 length: 13 amino acids. CDR1 MNHNS and CDR2 SASEGT come from the germline V gene. The ends were cut back, 6 bases at V and 1 base at J, with 10 bases in the middle. The DNA of the CDR3 is TGTGCCAGCAGATCCGGACAGTCCTACGAGCAGTACTTC. This encodes CASRSGQSYEQYF.

The chain combines TRBV5-1 with TRBJ2-7, with D perhaps TRBD1 or TRBD2 (6 bases each). The germline CDR1 and CDR2 sequences are SGHRS and YFSETQ. Trimming took off 3 bases at V and 7 bases at J, with 17 bases between the two ends. There are 14 residues in the CDR3. In DNA, the CDR3 is TGCGCCAGCAGCTCCCAGTGGGGGGCTGGTGAGCAGTACTTC. This encodes CASSSQWGAGEQYF.